Below are 25 T cell receptor beta chains sequenced from a single sample in a study of cytomegalovirus exposure and HLA in healthy donors. Use of 60 Vbeta and 13 Jbeta primers characterized the PCR. Assay: immunoSEQ multiplex PCR; the TCRdb copy retains only in-frame clones and omits some. The sample yields 100,000 or so clones, roughly 80% seen once. Input material: PBMCs. These TCRs come from a male donor in good health and CMV-seropositive.

The J gene is TRBJ2-1, the V gene TRBV6-5, with 8 bases aligning to TRBD2. Germline V CDR1 and CDR2: MNHEY, SVGAGI. With 7 bases clipped from V and 10 bases from J, the junction kept 15 bases outside the gene matches. This CDR3 contains 15 residues. CDR3 DNA sequence: TGTGCCAGCACCTCTTCCGGGGGGGCAGGTTACGAGCAGTTCTTC. Amino acid sequence: CASTSSGGAGYEQFF.

A few counts support this clone. This chain joins TRBV7-8 and TRBJ2-3; no firm D call. V lost 1 base and J lost 5, with 7 bases in between. The CDR3 totals 13 residues. Per the germline V gene, CDR1 is SGHVS and CDR2 is FQNEAQ. The CDR3 region has the DNA TGTGCCAGCAGCTTAGACGCAGTAGATACGCAGTATTTT. Translation: CASSLDAVDTQYF.

The genes are TRBV7-8 and TRBJ2-2; 10 bases match TRBD1. The ends lost 5 bases at V and 4 bases at J; junction bases unmatched: 4. CDR1 and CDR2 from the germline V gene are SGHVS and FQNEAQ. CDR3 size: 15 residues. The CDR3 loop is CASSPDRGPTGELFF. The CDR3 nucleotides are TGTGCCAGCAGCCCCGACAGGGGGCCCACCGGGGAGCTGTTTTTT.

The chain is built from TRBV5-1 and TRBJ2-5; the D gene is possibly TRBD1 (5 bases). Looked up from germline, CDR1 is SGHRS and CDR2 is YFSETQ. The CDR3 totals 14 residues. The germline V and J ends were trimmed by 4 bases and 7 bases, with 17 bases remaining between them. CDR3 DNA: TGCGCCAGCAGCCCCCCCCTTGCGGACACGACCCAGTACTTC. Translated: CASSPPLADTTQYF.

The gene calls are TRBV7-9 and TRBJ1-1, with 10 bases aligning to TRBD1. The CDR3 runs 15 residues. Germline CDR1 reads SEHNR; CDR2 reads FQNEAQ (reference sequence). V dropped 5 bases and J dropped 5; count of bases not matched to a gene: 8. The CDR3 DNA reads as TGTGCCAGCAGCCTAAGGACAGGGGGGGGGACTGAAGCTTTCTTT. Its translation is CASSLRTGGGTEAFF.

The chain recombines TRBV7-2 with TRBJ2-5, with TRBD1 identical over 8 bases. The CDR3 covers 15 residues. Trimming took 5 bases from V and 4 from J; bases not matched to a gene: 9. CDR1 SGHTA and CDR2 FQGNSA come from the germline V gene. CDR3 protein: CASSAGQVVRETQYF. CDR3 nucleotides: TGTGCCAGCAGCGCGGGACAGGTGGTCAGAGAGACCCAGTACTTC. The full variable domain, completed using reference TRBV7-2 and TRBJ2-5, is GAGVSQSPSNKVTEKGKDVELRCDPISGHTALYWYRQSLGQGLEFLIYFQGNSAPDKSGLPSDRFSAERTGGSVSTLTIQRTQQEDSAVYLCASSAGQVVRETQYFGPGTRLLVL.

The chain employs TRBV21-1 and TRBJ1-1; no check of the table's D call, TRBD1, against the DNA was made. TRBV21-1 counts as a pseudogene. The CDR3 totals 15 residues. The chain's CDR3 is CASSFPGHPNTEAFF. Here the CDR3 DNA reads TGTGCCAGCAGCTTTCCGGGACACCCGAACACTGAAGCTTTCTTT.

The chain uses TRBV5-4 and TRBJ1-1, with D uncertain. V was clipped by 5 bases and J by 1 base, with 15 bases between them. This CDR3 has 15 residues. Germline CDR1 SGHNT, CDR2 YYREEE (reference sequence). The CDR3 loop reads CASSQQMRENTEAFF. Written as DNA, the CDR3 is TGTGCCAGCAGTCAGCAGATGAGGGAGAACACTGAAGCTTTCTTT.

V is TRBV12-5 and J is TRBJ2-2; possible D gene TRBD1, 5 bases. CDR3 size: 17 residues. V was pared by 0 bases and J by 6 bases, with 17 bases between. CDR1 is LGHNT, CDR2 FRNRAP, per germline. CDR3 region: CASGLVKGPEYAGELFF. CDR3 bases: TGTGCTAGTGGTTTGGTAAAGGGGCCCGAATATGCCGGGGAGCTGTTTTTT.

This chain links TRBV2 with TRBJ2-5, with D hard to call. TRBJ2-7 explains the end of the DNA better; the J call may be wrong. The V gene's germline CDR1 is SNHLY and CDR2 FYNNEI. The CDR3 consists of 12 residues. CDR3: CASSEARYEQYF. The CDR3, as DNA: TGTGCCAGCAGTGAAGCTCGTTACGAGCAGTACTTC.

CDR3 coding DNA: TGTGCCAGCAGCCAGTTCCAGGGTACTCGCGCGGGCACAGATACGCAGTATTTT. Protein sequence: CASSQFQGTRAGTDTQYF. The chain recombines TRBV4-2 with TRBJ2-3; maybe TRBD1 (5 bases). The CDR3 is 18 amino acids. Germline assignment: CDR1 LGHNA and CDR2 YNFKEQ. Trimming removed 3 bases at V and 1 base at J, with 20 bases between.

The chain recombines TRBV5-1 with TRBJ2-5; 7 bases are a match to TRBD2. The CDR3 spans 15 residues. Trimming removed 1 base from V and 2 bases from J; junction bases left unmatched: 5. Germline V lookup: CDR1 SGHRS, CDR2 YFSETQ. The CDR3 region has the DNA TGCGCCAGCAGCTTGCAACGCGGGGGACAAGAGACCCAGTACTTC. It translates to CASSLQRGGQETQYF.

CDR3 nucleotide sequence: TGTGCCAGCAGCTTGCCGGGACAGGGTTACTCAGATACGCAGTATTTT. This encodes CASSLPGQGYSDTQYF. The J gene is TRBJ2-3, the V gene TRBV5-6; 9 nucleotides match TRBD1. The CDR3 extends over 16 amino acids. Germline V gene lookup returns CDR1 SGHDT and CDR2 YYEEEE. The J segment lost 4 bases and the V segment lost 1 base, leaving 7 bases of the junction unmatched.

The gene calls are TRBV19 and TRBJ2-7, with D tentatively TRBD2 (5 bases). CDR3 length equals 14 residues. V lost 3 bases, J lost 1 base, and 10 bases lay in between. Germline values: CDR1 LNHDA, CDR2 SQIVND (reference sequence). The CDR3 DNA sequence: TGTGCCAGTAGTATCCTAGCTGATTCCTACGAGCAGTACTTC. Protein: CASSILADSYEQYF.

The chain couples TRBV7-6 to TRBJ2-1, with TRBD2 matching over 10 bases. With V trimmed by 0 bases and J by 7 bases, 6 bases remained unmatched. The germline V gene has CDR1 SGHVS and CDR2 FNYEAQ. The CDR3 covers 16 residues. CDR3 DNA: TGTGCCAGCAGCTTAGCCGGGCTAGCGGGGGTTAATGAGCAGTTCTTC. Translation gives CASSLAGLAGVNEQFF.

V and J are TRBV4-1 and TRBJ1-2, with TRBD1 identical over 8 bases. Trimming took 6 bases from V and 1 from J; bases not matched to a gene: 4. This CDR3 is 14 amino acids long. Germline V gene lookup returns CDR1 MGHRA and CDR2 YSYEKL. The CDR3 DNA reads as TGCGCCAGCAGACCAGGGGGCTATAACTATGGCTACACCTTC. It encodes CASRPGGYNYGYTF.

This chain joins TRBV30 and TRBJ1-6; 7 bases are shared with TRBD1. The CDR3 is 17 amino acids. The germline V gene has CDR1 GTSNPN and CDR2 SVGIG (reference sequence). V lost 2 bases, J lost 7 bases, and 14 bases stayed unmatched. The CDR3 DNA follows: TGTGCCTGGAGTATAGCAAGGACATGGACAGGAAATTCACCCCTCCACTTT. This sequence encodes CAWSIARTWTGNSPLHF.

The V call is TRBV9, the J call TRBJ1-6; D gene unclear. V was cut by 3 bases and J by 8 bases, with 9 bases left in between. CDR1 and CDR2 from the germline V gene are SGDLS and YYNGEE. The CDR3 is made up of 13 amino acids. The CDR3 here is CASSARFDSPLHF. For the CDR3, the DNA is TGTGCCAGCAGCGCCCGGTTTGATTCACCCCTCCACTTT.

This clone was picked up a small number of times. The chain has TRBV12-5 and TRBJ1-1; a weak D match, TRBD1 (5 bases). The germline V and J ends were trimmed by 11 bases and 0 bases, with 16 bases remaining between them. Germline-derived CDR1 and CDR2 are LGHNT and FRNRAP. CDR3 length: 14 amino acids. Here the CDR3 DNA reads TGTGCTGGAGCCCCCGGGGGAATGAACACTGAAGCTTTCTTT. This gives the protein CAGAPGGMNTEAFF.

In its sample, this clone was seen a few times. The chain combines TRBV7-9 with TRBJ1-4, with 7 nucleotides matching TRBD1. Germline loops: CDR1 SEHNR, CDR2 FQNEAQ (reference sequence). Losses at the gene ends were 4 bases for V and 0 bases for J; bases not matched to a gene: 5. The CDR3 consists of 16 residues. The CDR3 loop reads CASSSGTVATNEKLFF. Written as DNA, the CDR3 is TGTGCCAGCAGCTCCGGGACAGTTGCAACTAATGAAAAACTGTTTTTT.

The V gene is TRBV6-5, the J gene TRBJ1-2, with D possibly TRBD1 on 5 matching bases. The V end was cut by 0 bases, the J end by 5 bases, with 10 bases between. The V gene's germline CDR1 is MNHEY and CDR2 SVGAGI. The CDR3 has 14 residues. The chain's CDR3 is CASSYSRQMYGYTF. The CDR3 DNA sequence: TGTGCCAGCAGTTACTCGAGACAGATGTATGGCTACACCTTC.

This clone was counted a few times. The V call is TRBV4-2, the J call TRBJ2-3, with a possible D match to TRBD1 (5 bases). The CDR3 totals 16 residues. V was trimmed by 0 bases and J by 4 bases, leaving 14 bases between them. The V gene's germline CDR1 is LGHNA and CDR2 YNFKEQ. The CDR3 DNA is TGTGCCAGCAGCCAAGATCAGGGATTGGGTGCAGATACGCAGTATTTT. It yields the protein CASSQDQGLGADTQYF.

The rearrangement joins TRBV29-1 to TRBJ2-5; TRBD2 agrees at 8 bases. V dropped 1 base and J dropped 5; count of bases not matched to a gene: 3. Germline values: CDR1 SQVTM, CDR2 ANQGSEA. The CDR3 sequence is 13 residues long. In DNA, the CDR3 is TGCAGCGTTGAAGCGGGGGGGGTGGAGACCCAGTACTTC. Protein: CSVEAGGVETQYF.

The V gene is TRBV4-1, the J gene TRBJ1-2; 8 bases line up with TRBD1. This CDR3 is 14 amino acids long. V lost 5 bases and J lost 5; bases outside the gene matches: 7. CDR1 is MGHRA and CDR2 is YSYEKL in the germline V gene. CDR3 bases: TGCGCCAGCAGCACCCTGACAGGGGTATATGGCTACACCTTC. Translation: CASSTLTGVYGYTF.

The genes are TRBV11-3 and TRBJ1-4; tentatively, D is TRBD1 (6 bases). The CDR3 spans 14 residues. The ends were cut back, 5 bases at V and 8 bases at J, with 15 bases in the middle. Germline CDR1 and CDR2: SGHNT and YENEEA. CDR3 sequence: CASSMGYRDEKLFF. Written as DNA, the CDR3 is TGTGCCAGCAGCATGGGTTACAGGGACGAAAAACTGTTTTTT.